These 8 T cell receptor beta chains came from one sample sequenced in a study of metastatic and nonmetastatic thyroid tumors. Not a single patient had been given any form of treatment at any point before undergoing thyroid surgery. TCRdb re-processed the PCR reads through MiXCR. In the table there are approximately 4,300 clones, 30% to 40% of which are singletons. Input material: adjacent normal tissue. Receptors were obtained from a male donor with papillary thyroid cancer or a benign thyroid nodule (not recorded which). Some clones in this sample may be carry-over from other donors' samples.

The chain employs TRBV29-1 and TRBJ2-5; 8 nucleotides agree with TRBD2. J gave up 8 bases and V 7 bases, and 12 bases lay outside the gene matches. The CDR3 totals 13 residues. Germline V gene sequence: CDR1 SQVTM, CDR2 ANQGSEA. The CDR3 region is CSAWTSLQDTQYF. CDR3 sequence (DNA): TGCAGCGCTTGGACTAGCCTCCAGGATACCCAGTACTTC. Looking up the rest from reference TRBV29-1 and TRBJ2-5 gives the full variable domain: SAVISQKPSRDICQRGTSLTIQCQVDSQVTMMFWYRQQPGQSLTLIATANQGSEATYESGFVIDKFPISRPNLTFSTLTVSNMSPEDSSIYLCSAWTSLQDTQYFGPGTRLLVL.

This clone was counted between two and nine times. The chain employs TRBV6-5 and TRBJ1-6; weak D call: TRBD1 (6 bases). CDR3 length: 15 residues. Germline CDR1 MNHEY, CDR2 SVGAGI. Trimming stripped 2 bases from V and 7 bases from J, with 12 bases between. CDR3 protein: CASSYTGTLNSPLHF. The CDR3 nucleotides are TGTGCCAGCAGTTACACAGGGACCTTAAATTCACCCCTCCACTTT.

This clone is labeled as medium-sized. The chain has TRBV6-1 and TRBJ1-4; D is ambiguous. Germline values: CDR1 MNHNS, CDR2 SASEGT. The CDR3 contains 17 residues. Trimming pared 6 bases from V and 5 bases from J, leaving 22 bases between. The CDR3 DNA follows: TGTGCCAGCAGAGCTACCCCACACAGAAAAGCGAATGAAAAACTGTTTTTT. Residues: CASRATPHRKANEKLFF.

The chain employs TRBV28 and TRBJ1-4; 9 bases line up with TRBD1. CDR3 length equals 16 residues. Germline lookup yields CDR1 MDHEN and CDR2 SYDVKM. J lost 7 bases, V lost 3 bases, and 9 bases had no gene match. The CDR3 DNA reads as TGTGCCAGCAGTTTCCATTCCGGGACAGGGCTTGAAAAACTGTTTTTT. It translates to CASSFHSGTGLEKLFF.

This clone came up many times. The gene calls are TRBV6-7 and TRBJ2-5, with 7 nucleotides matching TRBD2. TRBV6-7 carries the ORF label, with uncertain function. After removal of 7 bases from V and 2 bases from J, the junction contained 13 bases not matched to a gene. The CDR3 has 16 residues. The CDR3, as DNA: TGTGCCAGCACCGGACGGTGGAGGGAGGGTCAAGAGACCCAGTACTTC. Protein: CASTGRWREGQETQYF.

The chain recombines TRBV20-1 with TRBJ2-3; 12 bases fit TRBD2. CDR3 size: 16 residues. V was clipped by 5 bases and J by 5 bases; unmatched bases: 11. From germline, CDR1 is DFQATT and CDR2 SNEGSKA (reference sequence). The CDR3 DNA sequence: TGCAGTGCTGCAGGGACTAGCGGGTTAAGAGAAGATACGCAGTATTTT. This gives the protein CSAAGTSGLREDTQYF.

The V call is TRBV10-2, the J call TRBJ1-5, with a weak D call TRBD1 (5 bases). The V end was cut by 7 bases, the J end by 8 bases, with 15 bases between. This CDR3 is 13 amino acids long. Per the germline V gene, CDR1 is WSHSY and CDR2 is SAAADI. Here the CDR3 DNA reads TGCGCCAGCACCAGGGACTATATAGAGCCCCAGCATTTT. It yields the protein CASTRDYIEPQHF.

V and J are TRBV2 and TRBJ1-6; no clear D. Germline values: CDR1 SNHLY, CDR2 FYNNEI. The V gene lost 0 bases and the J gene lost 14 bases, with 14 bases spanning the gap. The CDR3 covers 14 residues. CDR3 bases: TGTGCCAGCAGTGAAGCGCCGGACTCTAGGACCCTCCACTTT. Amino acid sequence: CASSEAPDSRTLHF.